This T cell receptor (beta chain) emerged from a study of cytomegalovirus exposure and HLA in healthy donors. The CDR3 covers 13 residues. V was clipped by 3 bases and J by 7 bases, with 12 bases between them. Per the germline V gene, CDR1 is SGHAT and CDR2 is FQNNGV. PCR primers comprised 60 Vbeta and 13 Jbeta primers. Profiling relied on immunoSEQ multiplex PCR, and the TCRdb table lists in-frame clones only, not all of them. This listing includes about 200,000 clones. The chain links TRBV11-2 to TRBJ1-2; a weak D match, TRBD1 (5 bases). This clonotype was sampled from a man between 25 and 39 years old in good health and CMV-seronegative. The sample was PBMCs. This CDR3 reads CASSFTGVRGYTF. The CDR3 DNA reads as TGTGCCAGCAGCTTTACAGGAGTACGTGGCTACACCTTC.